Below are 31 T cell receptor beta chains sequenced from a single sample in a study of blood T cells in healthy people across ages. Alongside a J-beta primer mix, a sample-barcoded 5' primer served in a second PCR lasting roughly 7 to 11 cycles. TCRdb analysed the 5' RACE reads with MiXCR anew, one entry per CDR3 protein. Here the sample spans 1.5 million to 2 million distinct CDR3 sequences, roughly two fifths being singletons. Sequencing was done on a sample of blood. Every receptor here comes from a human donor in good health.

The V gene is TRBV6-5, the J gene TRBJ2-7; tentative D call: TRBD2 (6 bases). The DNA end lines up better with TRBJ2-5; the J call may be wrong. Germline lookup yields CDR1 MNHEY and CDR2 SVGAGI. The CDR3 runs to 16 residues. The chain's CDR3 is CASSYLGPVGGETQYF. The CDR3, as DNA: TGTGCCAGCAGTTACTTAGGACCCGTCGGGGGAGAGACCCAGTACTTC.

CDR3 sequence (DNA): TGCAGTGCTAGAGATCTGCTCCGTGGAAACACCATATATTTT. Its translation is CSARDLLRGNTIYF. The V and J genes are TRBV20-1 and TRBJ1-3; D remains unclear. The CDR3 totals 14 residues. With 0 bases removed from V and 3 bases from J, the gap between germline ends came to 9 bases. In germline, CDR1 is DFQATT, CDR2 SNEGSKA (reference sequence).

Comment on this clonotype: The junction departs from the called germline gene at one end, perhaps through a read error. The V call is TRBV7-3, the J call TRBJ2-5, with 8 bases matching TRBD2. The CDR3 runs to 16 residues. CDR1 is SGHTA, CDR2 FQGTGA, per germline. The CDR3 region is CASGLTGGRGGQTQYF. The CDR3 coding sequence is TGTGCCAGCGGCTTAACGGGAGGGCGGGGTGGCCAGACCCAGTACTTC. Supplemented by reference TRBV7-3 and TRBJ2-5, the full variable domain reads GAGVSQTPSNKVTEKGKYVELRCDPISGHTALYWYRQSLGQGPEFLIYFQGTGAADDSGLPNDRFFAVRPEGSVSTLKIQRTERGDSAVYLCASGLTGGRGGQTQYFGPGTRLLVL.

This clonotype was observed a handful of times. Here the CDR3 DNA reads TGCGCCAGCAGCCCAGACAGGGGGCGCGGAGGTGAGCAGTTCTTC. Encoded protein: CASSPDRGRGGEQFF. The J gene is TRBJ2-1, the V gene TRBV5-1; 10 bases are a match to TRBD1. CDR3 length equals 15 residues. After removal of 4 bases from V and 9 bases from J, the junction contained 10 bases not matched to a gene. Germline V gene sequence: CDR1 SGHRS, CDR2 YFSETQ.

This clonotype came up a few times. V is TRBV15 and J is TRBJ1-3; D is unclear. The ends were cut back, 8 bases at V and 0 bases at J, with 8 bases in the middle. There are 13 residues in the CDR3. The V gene's germline CDR1 is LNHNV and CDR2 YYDKDF (reference sequence). As DNA, the CDR3 is TGTGCCACCTATTTCGGCTCTGGAAACACCATATATTTT. Its protein product is CATYFGSGNTIYF.

A few counts support this clonotype. CDR3 region: CASSSQVRDEKLFF. The CDR3 nucleotides are TGTGCCAGCAGCTCTCAGGTGCGGGATGAAAAACTGTTTTTT. The chain is built from TRBV7-2 and TRBJ1-4; D not resolved. There are 14 residues in the CDR3. V dropped 4 bases and J dropped 6 bases, with 12 bases sitting between them. CDR1 and CDR2 from the germline V gene are SGHTA and FQGNSA.

This chain joins TRBV12-3 or TRBV12-4 and TRBJ1-5; D is possibly TRBD1 (5 bases). The length of the CDR3 is 16 residues. The ends were cut back, 0 bases at V and 4 bases at J, with 13 bases in the middle. CDR3 DNA sequence: TGTGCCAGCAGTTTAGCGCCTGACCGGGGGAATCAGCCCCAGCATTTT. Protein product: CASSLAPDRGNQPQHF.

Only a few counts were recorded for this clonotype. The gene calls are TRBV4-1 and TRBJ1-1; 8 nucleotides line up with TRBD1. There are 16 residues in the CDR3. V lost 0 bases and J lost 5; bases outside the gene matches: 8. CDR1 and CDR2 from the germline V gene are MGHRA and YSYEKL. The CDR3 sequence is CASSQDPGTGKTEAFF. CDR3 nucleotide sequence: TGCGCCAGCAGCCAAGATCCCGGGACAGGCAAAACTGAAGCTTTCTTT.

This clonotype occurred a few times. CDR3 nucleotides: TGTGCCAGCATCCCCCGGGCCCCCTTGCCCCAAGAGACCCAGTACTTC. It encodes CASIPRAPLPQETQYF. The chain recombines TRBV11-2 with TRBJ2-5, with no clear D. Trimming removed 7 bases from V and 1 base from J, with 19 bases in between. This CDR3 region has 16 residues. Germline loops: CDR1 SGHAT, CDR2 FQNNGV.

The chain employs TRBV13 and TRBJ2-7; D remains ambiguous. Trimming removed 0 bases from V and 6 bases from J, with 9 bases in between. The germline V gene has CDR1 PRHDT and CDR2 FYEKMQ (reference sequence). This CDR3 is 13 amino acids long. CDR3 DNA: TGTGCCAGCAGCTTAGGCTCTTACGCCGAGCAGTACTTC. This gives the protein CASSLGSYAEQYF.

With regard to this clonotype: The DNA is left out, because the CDR3 cannot be placed on it with certainty; the CDR3 is given as TCRdb lists it. The chain combines TRBV7-6 with TRBJ1-1; the table's D gene call, TRBD1, was not cross checked with the DNA. In germline, CDR1 is SGHVS, CDR2 FNYEAQ. The CDR3 is 24 residues long, counting both termini. The CDR3 is CASSPLTGNSYEQYFGPGTTEAFF.

The rearrangement joins TRBV29-1 to TRBJ2-1, with D possibly matching TRBD2 (6 bases). The end of the DNA aligns better with TRBJ2-7, so the J call may be wrong. Germline assignment: CDR1 SQVTM and CDR2 ANQGSEA. This CDR3 is 12 amino acids long. The CDR3, as DNA: TGCAGCGTTGAACTAGTGGAGGGTGAGCAGTACTTC. This gives the protein CSVELVEGEQYF.

The rearrangement links TRBV9 to TRBJ1-6, with D hard to call. The ends were cut back, 2 bases at V and 0 bases at J, with 6 bases in the middle. Germline V CDR1 and CDR2: SGDLS, YYNGEE. CDR3 length: 15 residues. This CDR3 is CASSVESSYNSPLHF. CDR3 nucleotide sequence: TGTGCCAGCAGCGTTGAAAGCTCCTATAATTCACCCCTCCACTTT.

The gene calls are TRBV6-5 and TRBJ1-2; D not resolved. Germline V gene lookup returns CDR1 MNHEY and CDR2 SVGAGI. V was pared by 4 bases and J by 8 bases, with 11 bases between. The CDR3 has 12 residues. DNA for the CDR3: TGTGCCAGCAGTTTGATAGGTGGAGGCTACACCTTC. Residues: CASSLIGGGYTF.

This clonotype occurred a few times. V is TRBV5-1 and J is TRBJ2-1; TRBD1 agrees at 7 bases. Germline CDR1 is SGHRS and CDR2 is YFSETQ. Losses at the gene ends were 3 bases for V and 2 bases for J; bases not matched to a gene: 5. The CDR3 sequence is 15 residues long. The CDR3 DNA is TGCGCCAGCAGCTGGGACAGCGAAACCTACAATGAGCAGTTCTTC. Protein sequence: CASSWDSETYNEQFF.

A note on this clonotype: At one boundary the junction diverges from the germline segment, which might be a read error. V and J are TRBV4-3 and TRBJ1-2, with a tentative D call TRBD1 (5 bases). The CDR3 is made up of 14 amino acids. The germline CDR1 and CDR2 sequences are LGHNA and YSLEER. DNA for the CDR3: TGCGCCAGCAACCAAGATCGGACATTATATGGCTACACCTTC. Residues: CASNQDRTLYGYTF.

This clonotype came up a few times. The chain uses TRBV2 and TRBJ2-7; 8 bases are a match to TRBD1. This CDR3 is built from 15 residues. V lost 8 bases and J lost 2; bases outside the gene matches: 11. Per germline, CDR1 SNHLY and CDR2 FYNNEI. The CDR3 loop reads CASQRRTGKTYEQYF. The DNA for the CDR3 is TGTGCCAGCCAGCGTCGGACAGGGAAAACCTACGAGCAGTACTTC.

The chain couples TRBV7-2 to TRBJ1-5; 7 nucleotides line up with TRBD1. V shed 5 bases, J shed 8 bases, and the junction held 12 bases outside the gene matches. CDR1 and CDR2 (germline): SGHTA, FQGNSA. The CDR3 totals 15 residues. CDR3 protein: CASSRRDSGWEPQHF. The CDR3 DNA follows: TGTGCCAGCAGCCGGCGGGACAGCGGTTGGGAGCCCCAGCATTTT.

This rearrangement joins TRBV29-1 to TRBJ2-5; D could derive from TRBD1 or TRBD2 (5 bases each). The CDR3 sequence is 15 residues long. Per germline, CDR1 SQVTM and CDR2 ANQGSEA. Trimming left V 4 bases short and J 2 bases short, with 17 bases between. CDR3 in DNA: TGCAGCGTTGCACCATGGGGGAAATCGCAAGAGACCCAGTACTTC. Amino acids: CSVAPWGKSQETQYF.

In this sample, this clonotype turned up a few times. The junction departs from germline at one end; a sequencing error may be responsible. This chain connects TRBV9 to TRBJ2-1, with 8 bases identical to TRBD2. From germline, CDR1 is SGDLS and CDR2 YYNGEE. The CDR3 loop spans 16 amino acids. CDR3 in amino acids: CASSTTGTRTYNGQFF. CDR3 bases: TGTGCCAGCAGCACAACCGGGACTAGAACCTACAATGGGCAGTTCTTC.

The chain carries TRBV9 and TRBJ2-1, with a tentative D call TRBD1 (6 bases). The V gene lost 0 bases and the J gene lost 8 bases, with 15 bases spanning the gap. The CDR3 is 15 amino acids. Germline loops: CDR1 SGDLS, CDR2 YYNGEE. This CDR3 is CASSVALGAADEQFF. In DNA form, the CDR3 reads TGTGCCAGCAGCGTAGCTTTGGGGGCTGCGGATGAGCAGTTCTTC.

V is TRBV6-6 and J is TRBJ1-2; D remains ambiguous. Trimming stripped 0 bases from V and 3 bases from J, with 11 bases between. There are 15 residues in the CDR3. CDR1 is MNHNY, CDR2 SVGAGI, per germline (reference sequence). The CDR3, as DNA: TGTGCCAGCAGTTACTCGGGTGGAGAGGACTATGGCTACACCTTC. Encoded protein: CASSYSGGEDYGYTF.

This clonotype was detected a few times. This chain joins TRBV7-3 and TRBJ2-6; unclear D gene. V was clipped by 5 bases and J by 4 bases, with 9 bases between them. Germline V lookup: CDR1 SGHTA, CDR2 FQGTGA. The CDR3 covers 14 residues. CDR3 loop: CASSPFVGANVLTF. The CDR3 coding sequence is TGTGCCAGCAGCCCCTTTGTGGGGGCCAACGTCCTGACTTTC. The complete variable domain, with remaining parts taken from reference TRBV7-3 and TRBJ2-6, reads GAGVSQTPSNKVTEKGKYVELRCDPISGHTALYWYRQSLGQGPEFLIYFQGTGAADDSGLPNDRFFAVRPEGSVSTLKIQRTERGDSAVYLCASSPFVGANVLTFGAGSRLTVL.

J is TRBJ2-3 and V is TRBV29-1; TRBD1 might be the D (6 bases). Germline V gene data show CDR1 as SQVTM and CDR2 as ANQGSEA. V gave up 4 bases and J gave up 0 bases, with 11 bases separating them. The CDR3 spans 14 residues. The CDR3 spells CSVVGASSTDTQYF. For the CDR3, the DNA is TGCAGCGTTGTGGGGGCTTCTAGCACAGATACGCAGTATTTT.

The chain has TRBV12-3 or TRBV12-4 and TRBJ1-2; 7 positions match TRBD1. The J segment lost 0 bases and the V segment lost 4 bases, leaving 8 bases of the junction unmatched. This CDR3 contains 16 residues. DNA of the CDR3: TGTGCCAGCAGTTCACCGGGACAGATTACTAACTATGGCTACACCTTC. Translated: CASSSPGQITNYGYTF.

This clonotype has a handful of counts. The rearrangement uses TRBV4-2 and TRBJ2-7, with TRBD1 matching 8 bases. CDR1 is LGHNA and CDR2 is YNFKEQ in the germline V gene. V shed 0 bases, J shed 2 bases, and the junction held 3 bases outside the gene matches. The CDR3 sequence is 15 residues long. CDR3 in DNA: TGTGCCAGCAGCCAAGATCAGGGGGCCACCTACGAGCAGTACTTC. This encodes CASSQDQGATYEQYF.

The chain carries TRBV7-2 and TRBJ2-7, with TRBD1 matching 8 bases. The V and J ends lost 5 bases and 5 bases, in that order; junction bases with no gene match: 11. Germline CDR1 SGHTA, CDR2 FQGNSA. This CDR3 contains 15 residues. The CDR3 sequence: CASSPGTGATHEQYF. DNA for the CDR3: TGTGCCAGCAGCCCTGGGACAGGAGCGACCCACGAGCAGTACTTC. Full variable domain (rest looked up from reference TRBV7-2 and TRBJ2-7): GAGVSQSPSNKVTEKGKDVELRCDPISGHTALYWYRQSLGQGLEFLIYFQGNSAPDKSGLPSDRFSAERTGGSVSTLTIQRTQQEDSAVYLCASSPGTGATHEQYFGPGTRLTVT.

The gene calls are TRBV15 and TRBJ1-1, with D perhaps matching TRBD1 (5 bases). The germline V and J ends were trimmed by 1 base and 7 bases, with 13 bases remaining between them. The length of the CDR3 is 14 residues. Germline CDR1 and CDR2: LNHNV and YYDKDF (reference sequence). CDR3 amino acids: CATSRVRDLGEAFF. The DNA of the CDR3 is TGTGCCACCAGCAGAGTCAGGGATTTGGGTGAAGCTTTCTTT.

The rearrangement joins TRBV29-1 to TRBJ1-1, with D perhaps matching TRBD1 (6 bases). CDR3 length equals 16 residues. Per germline, CDR1 SQVTM and CDR2 ANQGSEA. Trimming removed 6 bases at V and 0 bases at J, with 20 bases between. This CDR3 reads CSVGTRYREMNTEAFF. As DNA, the CDR3 is TGCAGCGTCGGAACACGGTACAGGGAGATGAACACTGAAGCTTTCTTT.

This clonotype was seen a few times. The genes are TRBV29-1 and TRBJ2-5; a possible D gene is TRBD1 (5 bases). Germline V gene data show CDR1 as SQVTM and CDR2 as ANQGSEA. V was cut by 4 bases and J by 3 bases, with 18 bases left in between. The CDR3 spans 15 residues. CDR3 amino acids: CSVVKARGSEETQYF. In nucleotides, the CDR3 is TGCAGCGTTGTAAAAGCTAGGGGCAGCGAAGAGACCCAGTACTTC. The whole variable domain, filled in from reference TRBV29-1 and TRBJ2-5, reads SAVISQKPSRDICQRGTSLTIQCQVDSQVTMMFWYRQQPGQSLTLIATANQGSEATYESGFVIDKFPISRPNLTFSTLTVSNMSPEDSSIYLCSVVKARGSEETQYFGPGTRLLVL.

DNA of the CDR3: TGCAGTGGGGCTAGCGGGGTGTCCTACGAGCAGTACTTC. Protein: CSGASGVSYEQYF. The rearrangement links TRBV20-1 to TRBJ2-7; 9 bases are a match to TRBD2. This CDR3 comprises 13 residues. CDR1 and CDR2 (germline): DFQATT, SNEGSKA (reference sequence). Trimming at V came to 7 bases and at J to 1 base, leaving 5 bases not matched to a gene.